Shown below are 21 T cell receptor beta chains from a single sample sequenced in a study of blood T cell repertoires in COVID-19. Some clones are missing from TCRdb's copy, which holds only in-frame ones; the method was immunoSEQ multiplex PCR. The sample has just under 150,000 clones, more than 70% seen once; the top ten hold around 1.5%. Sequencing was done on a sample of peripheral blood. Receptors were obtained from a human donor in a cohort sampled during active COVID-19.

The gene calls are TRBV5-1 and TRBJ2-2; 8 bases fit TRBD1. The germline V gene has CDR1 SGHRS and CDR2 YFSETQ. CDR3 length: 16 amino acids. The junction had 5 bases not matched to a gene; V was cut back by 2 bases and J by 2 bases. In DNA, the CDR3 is TGCGCCAGCAGCTTCAGGACAGGGACCAACACCGGGGAGCTGTTTTTT. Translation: CASSFRTGTNTGELFF.

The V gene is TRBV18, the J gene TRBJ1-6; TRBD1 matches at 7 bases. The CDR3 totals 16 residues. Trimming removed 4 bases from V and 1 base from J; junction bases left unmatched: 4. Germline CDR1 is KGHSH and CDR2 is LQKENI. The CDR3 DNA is TGTGCCAGCTCACTCACAGGGGTGTCCTATAATTCACCCCTCCACTTT. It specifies CASSLTGVSYNSPLHF.

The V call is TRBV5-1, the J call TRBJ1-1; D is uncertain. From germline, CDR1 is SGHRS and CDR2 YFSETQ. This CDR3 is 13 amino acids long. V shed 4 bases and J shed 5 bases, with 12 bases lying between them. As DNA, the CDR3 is TGCGCCAGCAGCCTCAACCTCGGGACTGAAGCTTTCTTT. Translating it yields CASSLNLGTEAFF.

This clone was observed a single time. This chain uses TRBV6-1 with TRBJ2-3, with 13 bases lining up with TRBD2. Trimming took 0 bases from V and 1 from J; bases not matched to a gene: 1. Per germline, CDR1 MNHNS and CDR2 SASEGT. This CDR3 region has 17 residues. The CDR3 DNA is TGTGCCAGCAGTGAAGCGGGGACTAGCGGGGGCACAGATACGCAGTATTTT. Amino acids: CASSEAGTSGGTDTQYF.

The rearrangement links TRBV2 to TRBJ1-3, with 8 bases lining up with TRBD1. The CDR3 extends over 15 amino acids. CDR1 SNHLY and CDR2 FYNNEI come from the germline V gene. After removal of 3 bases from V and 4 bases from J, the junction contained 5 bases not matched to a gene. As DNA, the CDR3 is TGTGCCAGCAGTGATCAGGGGGCAGGAGGAAACACCATATATTTT. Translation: CASSDQGAGGNTIYF.

This CDR3 is CAWSLSGGLDEQFF. CDR3 in DNA: TGTGCCTGGAGCCTCTCGGGGGGGCTCGATGAGCAGTTCTTC. This rearrangement joins TRBV30 to TRBJ2-1; 8 nucleotides line up with TRBD2. Trimming cost V 3 bases and J 8 bases; bases outside gene matches: 9. The V gene's germline CDR1 is GTSNPN and CDR2 SVGIG (reference sequence). The CDR3 spans 14 residues.

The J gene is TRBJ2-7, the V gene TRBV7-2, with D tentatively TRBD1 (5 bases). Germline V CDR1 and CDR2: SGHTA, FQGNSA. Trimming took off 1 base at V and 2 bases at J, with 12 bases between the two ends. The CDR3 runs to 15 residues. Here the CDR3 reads CASSLGSRQTYEQYF. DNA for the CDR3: TGTGCCAGCAGCTTAGGTAGTAGACAGACCTACGAGCAGTACTTC.

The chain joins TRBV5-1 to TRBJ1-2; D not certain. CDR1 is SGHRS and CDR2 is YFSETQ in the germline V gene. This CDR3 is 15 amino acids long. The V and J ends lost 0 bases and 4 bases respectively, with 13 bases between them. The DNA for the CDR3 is TGCGCCAGCAGCTTGGTTGGAGGTTCTTTCTATGGCTACACCTTC. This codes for CASSLVGGSFYGYTF.

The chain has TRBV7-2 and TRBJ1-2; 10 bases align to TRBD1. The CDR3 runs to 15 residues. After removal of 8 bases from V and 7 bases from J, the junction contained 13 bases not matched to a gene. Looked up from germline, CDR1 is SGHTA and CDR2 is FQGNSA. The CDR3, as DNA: TGTGCCAGCTCCAACTCCGGGACAGGGGCTTCTGGCTACACCTTC. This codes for CASSNSGTGASGYTF.

CDR3: CASQWAGRRYF. Written as DNA, the CDR3 is TGTGCCAGTCAATGGGCGGGCCGTCGGTACTTC. The V and J genes are TRBV12-3 or TRBV12-4 and TRBJ2-7; tentative D call: TRBD2 (5 bases). CDR3 size: 11 residues. The V and J ends lost 9 bases and 12 bases respectively, with 18 bases between them.

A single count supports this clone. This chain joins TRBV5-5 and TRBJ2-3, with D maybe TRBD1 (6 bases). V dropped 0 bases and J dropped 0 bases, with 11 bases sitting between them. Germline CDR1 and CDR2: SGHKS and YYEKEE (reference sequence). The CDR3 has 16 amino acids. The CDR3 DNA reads TGTGCCAGCAGCTTGGGGGGGCAGGAGAGCACAGATACGCAGTATTTT. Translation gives CASSLGGQESTDTQYF. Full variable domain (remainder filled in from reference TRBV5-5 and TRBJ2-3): DAGVTQSPTHLIKTRGQQVTLRCSPISGHKSVSWYQQVLGQGPQFIFQYYEKEERGRGNFPDRFSARQFPNYSSELNVNALLLGDSALYLCASSLGGQESTDTQYFGPGTRLTVL.

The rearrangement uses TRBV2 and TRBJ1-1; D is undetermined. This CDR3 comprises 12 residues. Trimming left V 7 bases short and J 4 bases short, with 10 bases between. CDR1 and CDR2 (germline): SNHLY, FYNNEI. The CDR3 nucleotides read TGTGCCAGCATTTTCTCGGGCACTGAAGCTTTCTTT. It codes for CASIFSGTEAFF.

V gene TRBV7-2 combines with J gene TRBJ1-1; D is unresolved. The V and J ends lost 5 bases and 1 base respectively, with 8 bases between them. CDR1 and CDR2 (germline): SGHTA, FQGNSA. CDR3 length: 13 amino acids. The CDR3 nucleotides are TGTGCCAGCAGCCTATCACGGAACACTGAAGCTTTCTTT. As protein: CASSLSRNTEAFF.

The CDR3 here is CARGAKNTEAFF. The CDR3 DNA is TGTGCCAGAGGGGCCAAGAACACTGAAGCTTTCTTT. The chain has TRBV11-2 and TRBJ1-1; TRBD1 might be the D (5 bases). The CDR3 runs to 12 residues. Germline V lookup: CDR1 SGHAT, CDR2 FQNNGV. Trimming shortened V by 9 bases and J by 1 base, and 9 bases separated the two germline ends.

CDR3: CSAGQGIGYTF. CDR3 in DNA: TGCAGTGCTGGACAGGGAATTGGCTACACCTTC. The rearrangement links TRBV20-1 to TRBJ1-2; 8 positions match TRBD1. The length of the CDR3 is 11 residues. The V gene end was trimmed by 5 bases and the J gene end by 7 bases; junction bases not matched to a gene: 3. The germline gives CDR1 DFQATT, CDR2 SNEGSKA (reference sequence).

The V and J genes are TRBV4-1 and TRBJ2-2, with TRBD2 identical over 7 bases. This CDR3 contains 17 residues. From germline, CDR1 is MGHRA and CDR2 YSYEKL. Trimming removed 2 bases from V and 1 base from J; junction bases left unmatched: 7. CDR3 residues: CASSQSRLAENTGELFF. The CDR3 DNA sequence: TGCGCCAGCAGCCAATCGCGACTAGCCGAGAACACCGGGGAGCTGTTTTTT.

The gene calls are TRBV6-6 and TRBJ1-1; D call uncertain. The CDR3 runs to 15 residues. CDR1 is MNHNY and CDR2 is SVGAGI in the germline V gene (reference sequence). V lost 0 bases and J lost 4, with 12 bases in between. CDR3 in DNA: TGTGCCAGCAGTTACTCGGGCCTTCCGGCCACTGAAGCTTTCTTT. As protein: CASSYSGLPATEAFF.

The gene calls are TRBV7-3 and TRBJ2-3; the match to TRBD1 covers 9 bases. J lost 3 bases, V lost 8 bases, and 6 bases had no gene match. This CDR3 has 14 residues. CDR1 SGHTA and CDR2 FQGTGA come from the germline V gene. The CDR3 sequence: CASGRDRATDTQYF. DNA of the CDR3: TGTGCCAGCGGCCGGGACAGGGCGACAGATACGCAGTATTTT.

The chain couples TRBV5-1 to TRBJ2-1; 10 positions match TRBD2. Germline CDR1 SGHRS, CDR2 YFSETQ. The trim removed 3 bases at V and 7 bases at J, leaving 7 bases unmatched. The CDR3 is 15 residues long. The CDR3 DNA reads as TGCGCCAGCAGCTCAGCCGGGACTAGCGCAAATGAGCAGTTCTTC. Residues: CASSSAGTSANEQFF.

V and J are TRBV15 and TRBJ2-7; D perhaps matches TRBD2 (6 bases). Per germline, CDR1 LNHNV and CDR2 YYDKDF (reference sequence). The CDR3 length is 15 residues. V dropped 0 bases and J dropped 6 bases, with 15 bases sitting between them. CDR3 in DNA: TGTGCCACCAGCAGAGATGTTGGGAGGCCTTCCGAGCAGTACTTC. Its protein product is CATSRDVGRPSEQYF.

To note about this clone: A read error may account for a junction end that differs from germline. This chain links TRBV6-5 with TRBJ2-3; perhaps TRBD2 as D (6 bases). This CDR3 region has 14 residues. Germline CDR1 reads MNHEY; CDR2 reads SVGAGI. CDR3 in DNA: TGTGCCAGCAGCTACAATTACGGCGGGGAGCAGTGGAGTTTT. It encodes CASSYNYGGEQWSF.